The rows below give T cell receptor beta chains drawn from one sample of a study of CD49a tissue-resident CD8 T cells in human skin. The protocol was immunoSEQ multiplex PCR, while the TCRdb copy is restricted to in-frame clones and leaves out a portion. The top ten hold 93% of the sample, which has 120 to 150 clones, 45% to 65% seen once. Sequencing was carried out using CD103+ CD49a+ CD8+ T cells sorted from skin epidermis. These TCRs come from a human donor in good health. CDR3s include the opening cysteine and the closing phenylalanine or tryptophan. Clone size is stated in some rows and not others, as once, few, many or a class when expanded.

clone size	V gene	CDR3 protein
NA	TRBV5-6	CASSFTGGGEQYF
NA	TRBV19	CASRYSYGSNQPQHF
NA	TRBV19	CASSWSQGSNQPQHF
hyperexpanded	TRBV6-5	CATGTGPSYEQYF
large	TRBV6-1	CASSEGWRGGYTF
NA	TRBV27	CASRRGNTEAFF
NA	TRBV7-9	CASSLATSGLPEQFF
NA	TRBV7-9	CASSLGDRGPMGEQYF
NA	TRBV28	CASSLIFGPGMWTEAFF
NA	TRBV12-5	CASGTTSSSGFSGANVLTF
NA	TRBV2	CASTLTSGLSYEQYF
NA	TRBV2	CASALGQGAGYGYTF
NA	TRBV28	CASSPTGFLDEKLFF
NA	TRBV11-2	CASSFLGGTNEKLFF
few	TRBV5-1	CASSPGLAGPRANEQFF
NA	TRBV5-1	CASSSTGTGVFGYTF
once	TRBV7-8	CASTLTSGLSYEQYF
NA	TRBV5-4	CASSLAIRNYEQYF
NA	TRBV18	CASSPRQGVIEAFF
few	TRBV4-2	CASSQELPTNTGELFF
NA	TRBV5-1	CASSRDTYEQYF
NA	TRBV5-4	CASSWVGNDNEQFF
once	TRBV30	CAWRAGTYEQYF
NA	TRBV6-1	CASTLTSGLSYEQYF
once	TRBV29-1	CSVGGTNYGYTF
few	TRBV5-6	CASSGGLAEPTDTQYF
NA	TRBV2	CASSPDTGGEETQYF
NA	TRBV4-2	CASSQEHRGSGGTDTQYF
NA	TRBV5-5	CASSLGGGRNEQYF
NA	TRBV30	CAWSVRGDQPQHF
NA	TRBV9	CASSPPGGAGGPHNEQFF
large	TRBV4-1	CASSQELPAGWAGYTF
NA	TRBV7-7	CASSLAGGRTGELFF
NA	TRBV28	CASRPGSFTEAFF
NA	TRBV5-6	CASSLGSGGYEQYF
NA	TRBV21-1	CASTLTSGLSYEQYF
NA	TRBV1	CTSRERCAQSRANVLTF
large	TRBV10-3	CAISGGGQGFSNQPQHF
NA	TRBV7-9	CASSPWRGSTDTQYF
NA	TRBV6-5	CASSPASGRQETQYF
NA	TRBV30	CAWSEDSGASTDTQYF
NA	TRBV30	CAWSPSGVTDTQYF
NA	TRBV6-5	CASTRDREGGTEAFF
NA	TRBV6-8	CASSFRRCSRKTYGYTF
NA	TRBV28	CASSFRFGSYNEQFF
few	TRBV2	CASSELSGGSFYGYTF
NA	TRBV6-5	CASSYSTRRGGAVF
once	TRBV11-3	CSSSLGGNTEAFF
NA	TRBV27	CASSLSRTGEAFF
NA	TRBV13	CASTLTSGLSYEQYF
NA	TRBV28	CASKHSRQGRNQPQHF
few	TRBV7-8	CASSFLTGTEKLFF
large	TRBV27	CASSLGDRGGEQYF